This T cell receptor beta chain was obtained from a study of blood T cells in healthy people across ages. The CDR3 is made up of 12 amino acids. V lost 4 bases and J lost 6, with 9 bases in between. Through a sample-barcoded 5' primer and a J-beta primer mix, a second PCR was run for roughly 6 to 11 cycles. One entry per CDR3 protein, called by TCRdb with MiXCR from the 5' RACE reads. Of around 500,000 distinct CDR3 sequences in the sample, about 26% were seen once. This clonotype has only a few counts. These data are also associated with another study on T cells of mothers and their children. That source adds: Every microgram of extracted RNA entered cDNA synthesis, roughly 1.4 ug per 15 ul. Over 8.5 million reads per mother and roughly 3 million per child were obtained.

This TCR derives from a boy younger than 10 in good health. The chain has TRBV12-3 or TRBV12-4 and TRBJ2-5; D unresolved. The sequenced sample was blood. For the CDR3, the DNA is TGTGCCAGCAGTTCCGGGCCTCAGACCCAGTACTTC. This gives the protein CASSSGPQTQYF.